This TCR beta chain was found in a study of patients and donors after allogeneic stem cell transplantation. MiXCR, applied by TCRdb to the RT-PCR reads, yields one record per CDR3 protein. The sample contains roughly 200,000 distinct CDR3 sequences, 38% of which appear only once. This CDR3 contains 11 residues. Germline CDR1 and CDR2: SGHRS and YFSETQ. Trimming left V 5 bases short and J 4 bases short, with 5 bases between. Material: blood, either unsorted or a sorted T cell fraction (not recorded which). The V and J genes are TRBV5-1 and TRBJ2-3; D is uncertain. The sequence came from a human donor who was either an allogeneic HSCT recipient or a stem cell or donor lymphocyte infusion donor (not recorded which). It is not recorded whose cells these are; they may come from a transplant donor. The CDR3 DNA reads as TGCGCCAGCAGACGGGCAGATACGCAGTATTTT. Protein sequence: CASRRADTQYF.